The 16 T cell receptor beta chains reported below all come from one sample, sequenced in a study of blood T cell repertoires in COVID-19. TCRdb keeps only in-frame clones here, not all; method: immunoSEQ multiplex PCR. The table includes around 100,000 clones, approximately 91% detected once. Sequencing was carried out using peripheral blood. These receptors were collected from a human donor in a cohort sampled during active COVID-19.

This clone has only one observation. This chain links TRBV7-2 with TRBJ1-3, with 7 bases that match TRBD1. The CDR3 extends over 16 amino acids. Germline V gene lookup returns CDR1 SGHTA and CDR2 FQGNSA. V dropped 3 bases and J dropped 0; count of bases not matched to a gene: 5. The DNA for the CDR3 is TGTGCCAGCAGCTTCCAATGGACAGGCTCTGGAAACACCATATATTTT. This codes for CASSFQWTGSGNTIYF. Based on the CDR3 plus reference TRBV7-2 and TRBJ1-3, the full variable domain is GAGVSQSPSNKVTEKGKDVELRCDPISGHTALYWYRQSLGQGLEFLIYFQGNSAPDKSGLPSDRFSAERTGGSVSTLTIQRTQQEDSAVYLCASSFQWTGSGNTIYFGEGSWLTVV.

This rearrangement joins TRBV4-2 to TRBJ2-7, with 8 nucleotides matching TRBD1. Germline CDR1 is LGHNA and CDR2 is YNFKEQ. The length of the CDR3 is 16 residues. The V gene end was trimmed by 1 base and the J gene end by 2 bases; junction bases not matched to a gene: 7. This CDR3 is CASSQGGLQGAYEQYF. Written as DNA, the CDR3 is TGTGCCAGCAGCCAAGGGGGCCTACAGGGGGCCTACGAGCAGTACTTC.

This sequence joins TRBV2 and TRBJ2-7, with no clear D. V lost 6 bases to trimming and J lost 0 bases, with 6 bases between them. The CDR3 is 12 amino acids. Per the germline V gene, CDR1 is SNHLY and CDR2 is FYNNEI. The CDR3 DNA sequence: TGTGCCAGCAGCCTAGACTCCTACGAGCAGTACTTC. Protein: CASSLDSYEQYF.

This clone appeared a single time. The CDR3 nucleotides read TGTGCCAGCAGCCCTGGACAGGGTACAGATACGCAGTATTTT. Translating gives CASSPGQGTDTQYF. V gene TRBV5-4 combines with J gene TRBJ2-3; 8 bases are a match to TRBD1. The CDR3 sequence is 14 residues long. Germline V gene data show CDR1 as SGHNT and CDR2 as YYREEE (reference sequence). With 4 bases clipped from V and 3 bases from J, the junction kept 4 bases outside the gene matches.

This clone was seen once. The chain couples TRBV5-1 to TRBJ2-1; 13 bases map to TRBD2. CDR3 length: 14 residues. The germline V gene encodes CDR1 SGHRS and CDR2 YFSETQ. V lost 4 bases to trimming and J lost 10 bases; unmatched junction nucleotides: 5. The DNA of the CDR3 is TGCGCCAGCAGCGGGACTAGCGGGACTAGGGAGCAGTTCTTC. This codes for CASSGTSGTREQFF.

This chain uses TRBV6-2 or TRBV6-3 with TRBJ2-3, with TRBD2 matching over 10 bases. V was clipped by 2 bases and J by 2 bases; unmatched bases: 1. CDR3 length: 15 residues. The germline CDR1 and CDR2 sequences are MNHEY and SVGEGT. The CDR3: CASSYGTSDTDTQYF. For the CDR3, the DNA is TGTGCCAGCAGTTACGGGACTAGCGACACAGATACGCAGTATTTT.

The chain joins TRBV19 to TRBJ1-5; D is perhaps TRBD1 (6 bases). The CDR3 spans 14 residues. V gave up 4 bases and J gave up 2 bases, with 9 bases separating them. The V gene's germline CDR1 is LNHDA and CDR2 SQIVND (reference sequence). In DNA, the CDR3 is TGTGCCAGTAGTAGACAGGCTCGCAATCAGCCCCAGCATTTT. Protein: CASSRQARNQPQHF.

V and J are TRBV2 and TRBJ2-2, with D unresolved. CDR3 size: 14 residues. CDR1 and CDR2 (germline): SNHLY, FYNNEI. With 7 bases removed from V and 4 bases from J, the gap between germline ends came to 13 bases. CDR3 sequence (DNA): TGTGCCAGCAAGACTGAATATAGCACCGGGGAGCTGTTTTTT. As protein: CASKTEYSTGELFF.

The chain combines TRBV6-6 with TRBJ2-1; a possible D gene is TRBD1 (6 bases). The CDR3 extends over 16 amino acids. The germline CDR1 and CDR2 sequences are MNHNY and SVGAGI (reference sequence). With 2 bases removed from V and 0 bases from J, the gap between germline ends came to 11 bases. DNA for the CDR3: TGTGCCAGCAGTTACGGGACATCTAGCTCCTACAATGAGCAGTTCTTC. Translated, it gives CASSYGTSSSYNEQFF.

This clone was observed a single time. This chain links TRBV9 with TRBJ1-5, with D tentatively TRBD1 (6 bases). With 2 bases removed from V and 4 bases from J, the gap between germline ends came to 16 bases. This CDR3 region has 16 residues. Germline CDR1 and CDR2: SGDLS and YYNGEE. The CDR3 DNA follows: TGTGCCAGCAGCGTCGAAACAGGGAGAGCTAATCAGCCCCAGCATTTT. It encodes CASSVETGRANQPQHF. The full variable domain, in which reference TRBV9 and TRBJ1-5 provide the parts outside the CDR3, is DSGVTQTPKHLITATGQRVTLRCSPRSGDLSVYWYQQSLDQGLQFLIQYYNGEERAKGNILERFSAQQFPDLHSELNLSSLELGDSALYFCASSVETGRANQPQHFGDGTRLSIL.

The chain links TRBV3-1 (or the pseudogene TRBV3-2) to TRBJ2-3, with 7 bases aligning to TRBD2. CDR3 length equals 19 residues. CDR1 and CDR2 (germline): LGHDT, YNNKEL (reference sequence). The V and J ends lost 3 bases and 7 bases, in that order; junction bases with no gene match: 22. The CDR3 region has the DNA TGTGCCAGCAGCCAGCAAAGAGTTTACAGCGGGGCGATCACTTATACGCAGTATTTT. Encoded protein: CASSQQRVYSGAITYTQYF.

The CDR3 coding sequence is TGTGCCAGCAGTTACTCGGTGGCGGGGTATGAGCAGTTCTTC. It translates to CASSYSVAGYEQFF. V gene TRBV6-5 combines with J gene TRBJ2-1; TRBD2 might be the D (6 bases). This CDR3 region has 14 residues. V gave up 0 bases and J gave up 8 bases, with 11 bases separating them. CDR1 is MNHEY and CDR2 is SVGAGI in the germline V gene.

This CDR3 is CASSQDFPRVSNQPQHF. The DNA for the CDR3 is TGCGCCAGCAGCCAAGATTTTCCTCGGGTGAGCAATCAGCCCCAGCATTTT. The chain has TRBV4-3 and TRBJ1-5; D call uncertain. The CDR3 spans 17 residues. Germline CDR1 and CDR2: LGHNA and YSLEER. Trimming took off 0 bases at V and 1 base at J, with 13 bases between the two ends.

The gene calls are TRBV15 and TRBJ1-5; D possibly corresponds to TRBD1 (5 bases). This CDR3 is 13 amino acids long. Trimming stripped 11 bases from V and 1 base from J, with 12 bases between. Germline loops: CDR1 LNHNV, CDR2 YYDKDF (reference sequence). CDR3 DNA sequence: TGTGCCGCCCAGGACAAAAGCAATCAGCCCCAGCATTTT. Protein product: CAAQDKSNQPQHF.

This clone was seen just once. The V call is TRBV6-6, the J call TRBJ1-5; the D gene is possibly TRBD1 (6 bases). Germline CDR1 reads MNHNY; CDR2 reads SVGAGI (reference sequence). This CDR3 has 15 residues. V was shortened by 6 bases and J by 0 bases, with 12 bases between the two germline ends. CDR3: CASSLGQNSNQPQHF. The CDR3 nucleotides are TGTGCCAGCAGCCTCGGACAGAATAGCAATCAGCCCCAGCATTTT.

The V call is TRBV5-1, the J call TRBJ2-3; the match to TRBD1 covers 7 bases. V trimming: 7 bases; J trimming: 4 bases; junction bases outside the gene matches: 12. The CDR3 has 15 residues. Germline V CDR1 and CDR2: SGHRS, YFSETQ. CDR3 in DNA: TGCGCCAGCGGGCTTACGACAGGGCTGGCAGATACGCAGTATTTT. Translating gives CASGLTTGLADTQYF.